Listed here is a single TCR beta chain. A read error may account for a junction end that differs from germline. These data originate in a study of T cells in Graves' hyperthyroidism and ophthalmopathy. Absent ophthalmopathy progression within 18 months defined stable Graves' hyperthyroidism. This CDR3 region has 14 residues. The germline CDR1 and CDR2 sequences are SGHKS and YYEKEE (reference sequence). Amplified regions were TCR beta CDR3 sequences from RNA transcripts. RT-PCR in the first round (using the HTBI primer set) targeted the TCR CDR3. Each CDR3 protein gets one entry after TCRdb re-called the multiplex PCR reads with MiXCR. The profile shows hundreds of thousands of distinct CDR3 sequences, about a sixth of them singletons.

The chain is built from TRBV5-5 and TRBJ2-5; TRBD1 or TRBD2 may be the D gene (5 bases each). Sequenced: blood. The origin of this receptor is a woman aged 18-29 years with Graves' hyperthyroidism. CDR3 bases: TGCGCCAGCAGCTCCCAGGGAGCGGCCGGGACCCAGTACTTC. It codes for CASSSQGAAGTQYF.